This note documents a single TCR beta chain sequence. These data come from a study of T cells in Graves' hyperthyroidism and ophthalmopathy. Regions amplified from RNA transcripts were the TCR beta CDR3 regions. Primed by the HTBI set, a first-round RT-PCR was run on the TCR CDR3. TCRdb called the multiplex PCR reads again in MiXCR, with one record for every CDR3 protein. Of a few hundred thousand distinct CDR3 sequences listed, approximately 19% are singletons. Trimming cost V 0 bases and J 0 bases, with 4 bases left between them. This CDR3 spans 14 amino acids. In germline, CDR1 is LNHNV, CDR2 YYDKDF (reference sequence).

The sample was blood. The chain joins TRBV15 to TRBJ2-3; D is uncertain. The TCR comes from a woman younger than 30 with Graves' hyperthyroidism. DNA of the CDR3: TGTGCCACCAGCAGAGATTGGAGCACAGATACGCAGTATTTT. It specifies CATSRDWSTDTQYF.